These T cell receptor beta chains were read from a single sample in a study of T cell repertoires in ileal Crohn's disease. The table came from immunoSEQ multiplex PCR; TCRdb's copy has only in-frame clones and leaves some out. Here the sample spans 6,800 or so clones, more than 65% being singletons. The sequenced material came from ileal tissue. These receptors were obtained from an adult with Crohn's disease. CDR3s include the opening cysteine and the closing phenylalanine or tryptophan. D genes are given only for firm matches. Size values are once, few and many counts, or a class for expanded clones, and some rows have none.

TRBV2	TRBJ2-1	.	.	CASLLFNEQFF	TGTGCGAGCTTACTTTTCAATGAGCAGTTCTTC
TRBV28	TRBJ2-7	.	.	CASSLVVGDEQYF	TGTGCCAGCAGTTTGGTAGTAGGGGACGAGCAGTACTTC
TRBV2	TRBJ2-1	.	.	CASSEAPQGTQQFF	TGTGCCAGCAGTGAAGCCCCTCAGGGAACCCAACAGTTCTTC
TRBV6-6	TRBJ1-1	.	.	CASSYGRRETSTEAFF	TGTGCCAGCAGTTACGGTCGGAGGGAGACCTCCACTGAAGCTTTCTTT
TRBV4-3	TRBJ1-6	TRBD1	.	CASSLGGQGGYPPLHF	TGCGCCAGCAGCCTTGGTGGACAGGGAGGATACCCACCCCTCCACTTT
TRBV5-1	TRBJ1-4	.	.	CASSLSPAGVGEKLFF	TGCGCCAGCAGCCTCTCTCCAGCGGGGGTGGGGGAAAAACTGTTTTTT
TRBV7-8	TRBJ2-3	.	.	CASSLGQAQYF	TGTGCCAGCAGCTTGGGCCAGGCGCAGTATTTT
TRBV6-6	TRBJ1-2	.	.	CASSYAAGGGYTF	TGTGCCAGCAGTTACGCCGCCGGGGGTGGCTACACCTTC
TRBV6-5	TRBJ1-1	.	.	CASSYGGGRGTEAFF	TGTGCCAGCAGTTACGGCGGGGGCCGGGGAACTGAAGCTTTCTTT
TRBV5-1	TRBJ2-2	.	.	CASSTDSTGELFF	TGCGCCAGCAGCACCGACTCAACCGGGGAGCTGTTTTTT
TRBV9	TRBJ2-5	.	.	CASSVGSFQETQYF	TGTGCCAGCAGCGTAGGAAGCTTCCAAGAGACCCAGTACTTC
TRBV5-1	TRBJ1-2	.	.	CASSYRSNYGYTF	TGCGCCAGCAGCTACAGGAGTAACTATGGCTACACCTTC
TRBV5-4	TRBJ2-7	.	few	CASSLYQRGGYEQYF	TGTGCCAGCAGCTTGTATCAGAGGGGGGGCTACGAGCAGTACTTC
TRBV4-1	TRBJ2-5	.	.	CASSQDPSWQETQYF	TGCGCCAGCAGCCAAGATCCTAGTTGGCAAGAGACCCAGTACTTC
TRBV27	TRBJ2-7	.	.	CASSLSTGMGYEQYF	TGTGCCAGCAGTTTATCCACAGGGATGGGCTACGAGCAGTACTTC
TRBV9	TRBJ2-7	TRBD1	.	CASSVGTGPSSYEQYF	TGTGCCAGCAGCGTGGGGACAGGTCCTAGCTCCTACGAGCAGTACTTC
TRBV29-1	TRBJ2-5	.	.	CSVYQETQYF	TGCAGCGTCTACCAAGAGACCCAGTACTTC
TRBV9	TRBJ2-5	TRBD2	.	CASSVGGGLETQYF	TGTGCCAGCAGCGTAGGGGGAGGGTTAGAGACCCAGTACTTC
TRBV5-4	TRBJ2-2	.	.	CASSFRIASNTGELFF	TGTGCCAGCAGCTTTAGGATAGCCTCAAACACCGGGGAGCTGTTTTTT
TRBV7-2	TRBJ2-5	TRBD1	few	CASSADRGVWETQYF	TGTGCCAGCAGCGCGGACAGGGGAGTATGGGAGACCCAGTACTTC
TRBV6-6	TRBJ2-1	TRBD1	.	CASSPPGQGRNEQFF	TGTGCCAGCAGTCCCCCGGGACAGGGTAGGAATGAGCAGTTCTTC
TRBV19	TRBJ2-3	TRBD2	.	CASSISGMSGDTQYF	TGTGCCAGTAGTATTAGCGGGATGTCAGGAGATACGCAGTATTTT
TRBV5-6	TRBJ1-6	.	.	CASSSGASPLHF	TGTGCCAGCAGTTCGGGAGCTTCACCCCTCCACTTT
TRBV7-8	TRBJ1-5	.	.	CASSLSAGNNQPQHF	TGTGCCAGCAGCTTATCAGCAGGAAACAATCAGCCCCAGCATTTT
TRBV30	TRBJ1-2	TRBD1	.	CAWTVLRTGGGYTF	TGTGCCTGGACCGTCCTTAGGACAGGGGGTGGCTACACCTTC
TRBV6-1	TRBJ1-2	TRBD1	once	CASRNRGQGGYTF	TGTGCCAGCAGAAACAGGGGGCAAGGTGGCTACACCTTC
TRBV27	TRBJ1-4	TRBD1	.	CASSPRTGEKLFF	TGTGCCAGCAGTCCGAGGACAGGGGAAAAACTGTTTTTT
TRBV30	TRBJ1-3	.	.	CAWRETVSGNTIYF	TGTGCCTGGAGGGAGACAGTTTCTGGAAACACCATATATTTT
TRBV7-6	TRBJ2-2	.	.	CASSRQTGELFF	TGTGCCAGCAGCCGACAGACCGGGGAGCTGTTTTTT
TRBV5-1	TRBJ1-1	TRBD1	.	CASSPGQGAAFF	TGCGCCAGCAGCCCGGGACAGGGGGCTGCTTTCTTT
TRBV18	TRBJ2-7	TRBD1	.	CASSLGDRGEQYF	TGTGCCAGCTCCCTCGGGGACAGGGGCGAGCAGTACTTC
TRBV11-2	TRBJ1-2	.	.	CASSAGGKGYGYTF	TGTGCCAGCAGCGCGGGGGGCAAGGGCTATGGCTACACCTTC
TRBV6-5	TRBJ2-2	TRBD1	.	CASRGTGNTGELFF	TGTGCCAGTCGAGGGACAGGAAACACCGGGGAGCTGTTTTTT
TRBV4-1	TRBJ2-3	TRBD2	.	CASSQSGLAGDTQYF	TGCGCCAGCAGCCAATCCGGACTAGCGGGAGATACGCAGTATTTT
TRBV6-1	TRBJ2-3	TRBD2	.	CASSGTSGGADTQYF	TGTGCCAGCAGTGGGACTAGCGGGGGGGCAGATACGCAGTATTTT
TRBV18	TRBJ2-2	TRBD1	.	CASSPRQGADTGELFF	TGTGCCAGCTCACCGAGACAGGGGGCGGACACCGGGGAGCTGTTTTTT
TRBV6-1	TRBJ1-1	TRBD1	.	CASSGQGAGNTEAFF	TGTGCCAGCAGTGGACAGGGGGCGGGTAACACTGAAGCTTTCTTT
TRBV11-3	TRBJ2-3	TRBD2	.	CASSSSGRATDTQYF	TGTGCCAGCAGCTCCAGCGGGAGGGCCACCGATACGCAGTATTTT
TRBV5-8	TRBJ2-1	.	.	CASNIIPGTREQFF	TGTGCCAGCAACATCATCCCGGGAACGCGTGAGCAGTTCTTC
TRBV6-1	TRBJ1-2	.	few	CASSEAHRGGWRGYTF	TGTGCCAGCAGTGAAGCCCATCGGGGGGGATGGAGGGGCTACACCTTC
TRBV2	TRBJ2-7	TRBD2	.	CASSELLAASSYEQYF	TGTGCCAGCAGTGAATTGCTAGCGGCTAGCTCCTACGAGCAGTACTTC
TRBV4-1	TRBJ1-1	.	.	CASSQYGLMNTEAFF	TGCGCCAGCAGCCAATATGGACTGATGAACACTGAAGCTTTCTTT
TRBV7-2	TRBJ1-1	.	.	CASSLMGGVEGTEAFF	TGTGCCAGCAGCTTAATGGGGGGGGTTGAAGGCACTGAAGCTTTCTTT
TRBV29-1	TRBJ1-1	.	.	CSVVAGQWVDTEAFF	TGCAGCGTCGTCGCAGGCCAGTGGGTGGACACTGAAGCTTTCTTT
TRBV29-1	TRBJ1-3	.	few	CSVQTTANSGNTIYF	TGCAGCGTTCAAACAACAGCTAACTCTGGAAACACCATATATTTT
TRBV19	TRBJ2-7	.	.	CASSNREIRYF	TGTGCCAGTAGTAACAGGGAGATTCGGTACTTC
TRBV7-9	TRBJ2-1	TRBD2	.	CASTPDLLAGKFF	TGTGCCAGCACCCCCGACCTACTAGCGGGAAAGTTCTTC
TRBV5-1	TRBJ2-2	TRBD2	.	CASSPGTSGITTGELFF	TGCGCCAGCAGCCCAGGGACTAGCGGGATTACCACCGGGGAGCTGTTTTTT
TRBV11-2	TRBJ2-1	TRBD2	.	CASSLDLSGRREQFF	TGTGCCAGCAGCTTAGATCTTAGCGGGAGGAGGGAGCAGTTCTTC
TRBV9	TRBJ2-5	TRBD2	.	CASSVVGSGRRETQYF	TGTGCCAGCAGCGTAGTAGGTAGCGGGAGACGCGAGACCCAGTACTTC
TRBV19	TRBJ2-2	.	.	CASKFYAGELFF	TGTGCCAGTAAGTTCTACGCCGGGGAGCTGTTTTTT
TRBV27	TRBJ2-7	TRBD1	.	CASRVRQGASYEQYF	TGTGCCAGCAGGGTTAGACAGGGGGCCTCCTACGAGCAGTACTTC
TRBV5-1	TRBJ1-5	.	.	CASRGGGNQPQHF	TGCGCCAGCAGAGGAGGGGGCAATCAGCCCCAGCATTTT
TRBV11-2	TRBJ1-1	TRBD1	.	CASSDGTGQEAFF	TGTGCCAGCAGCGACGGGACAGGGCAAGAAGCTTTCTTT
TRBV29-1	TRBJ2-2	.	.	CSGRREGTGELFF	TGCAGCGGCCGCAGGGAAGGAACCGGGGAGCTGTTTTTT
TRBV7-9	TRBJ1-3	TRBD1	.	CASSAQGAIGNTIYF	TGTGCCAGCAGCGCCCAGGGGGCGATTGGAAACACCATATATTTT
TRBV5-1	TRBJ2-3	TRBD2	.	CASSREGGTPSQYF	TGCGCCAGCAGCCGGGAGGGAGGGACCCCGTCGCAGTATTTT
TRBV28	TRBJ2-3	.	.	CASSKRDTQYF	TGTGCCAGCAGTAAGAGGGATACGCAGTATTTT
TRBV27	TRBJ2-7	TRBD1	.	CASSLPPGTGTEQYF	TGTGCCAGCAGTTTACCCCCCGGGACAGGGACCGAGCAGTACTTC